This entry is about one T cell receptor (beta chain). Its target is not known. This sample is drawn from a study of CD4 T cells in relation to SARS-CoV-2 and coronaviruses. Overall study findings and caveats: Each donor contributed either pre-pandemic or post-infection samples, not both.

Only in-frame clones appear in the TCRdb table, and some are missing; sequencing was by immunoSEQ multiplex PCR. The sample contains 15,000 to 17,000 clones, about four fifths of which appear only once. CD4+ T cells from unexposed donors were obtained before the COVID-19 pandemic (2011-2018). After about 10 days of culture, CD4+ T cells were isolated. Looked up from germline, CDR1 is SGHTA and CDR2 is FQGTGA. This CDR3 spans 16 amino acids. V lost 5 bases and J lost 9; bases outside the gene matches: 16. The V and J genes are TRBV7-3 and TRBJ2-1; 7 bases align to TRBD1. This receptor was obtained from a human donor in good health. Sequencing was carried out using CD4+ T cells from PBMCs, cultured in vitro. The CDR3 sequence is CASSGLQGRPIREQFF. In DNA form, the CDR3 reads TGTGCCAGCAGCGGATTACAGGGGCGCCCGATTCGTGAGCAGTTCTTC. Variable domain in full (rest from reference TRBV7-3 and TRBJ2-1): GAGVSQTPSNKVTEKGKYVELRCDPISGHTALYWYRQSLGQGPEFLIYFQGTGAADDSGLPNDRFFAVRPEGSVSTLKIQRTERGDSAVYLCASSGLQGRPIREQFFGPGTRLTVL.